The present entry profiles one T cell receptor beta chain with its context. What it binds is not known. The V end lost 7 bases, the J end lost 0 bases, and 15 bases lay between the germline ends. CDR3 size: 15 residues. Germline V gene lookup returns CDR1 MNHNS and CDR2 SASEGT. This specimen belongs to a study of vaccination and CD4 T cells after COVID-19. Study overall: Samples after vaccination came a median approximately 70 days past dose two, ranging 14 to 241.

Treatment of the sample: roughly 10-day PBMC culture with coronavirus spike peptide pools or control peptides (ViraFEST assay). T cells were expanded with peptide pools, and expanded clonotypes were identified by TCR sequencing. Oncomine TCR Beta short-read sequencing was applied to DNA from cultured CD4+ T cells. It was from cultured CD4+ T cells that genomic DNA was extracted. TCRdb re-derived calls from the PCR reads in MiXCR, one entry per CDR3 protein. The table lists some 12,000 distinct CDR3 sequences, roughly 65% of them singletons. Study conclusions and caveats: Relatively few convalescent patients were studied; early post-infection timepoints were not included.

Specimen: CD4+ T cells from blood, cultured in vitro. The genes are TRBV6-1 and TRBJ1-1; TRBD1 might be the D (5 bases). The receptor was derived from a human donor who had recovered from COVID-19. CDR3 nucleotide sequence: TGTGCCAGCACCCCATCGGGCAGGGTGAACACTGAAGCTTTCTTT. Encoded protein: CASTPSGRVNTEAFF.